The 27 T cell receptor beta chains below all came from one sample that was sequenced in a study of blood T cell repertoires in COVID-19. Measured with immunoSEQ multiplex PCR; TCRdb has only the in-frame clones, and not every one. The sample yields 75,000 to 90,000 clones, approximately 86% seen once. Specimen: peripheral blood. Receptors originate from a man older than 75 with active or convalescent COVID-19.

CDR3 DNA: TGTGCCAGCAGTTCGGGTCAGCCCCAGCATTTT. This translates into CASSSGQPQHF. J is TRBJ1-5 and V is TRBV12-3 or TRBV12-4; D is unresolved. The CDR3 is 11 amino acids. V was pared by 4 bases and J by 6 bases, with 4 bases between.

The chain combines TRBV18 with TRBJ2-2; tentatively, D is TRBD1 (5 bases). The V end was cut by 2 bases, the J end by 4 bases, with 11 bases between. This CDR3 is 15 amino acids long. The germline V gene has CDR1 KGHSH and CDR2 LQKENI. For the CDR3, the DNA is TGTGCCAGCTCACCATTCAGGGATGGCACCGGGGAGCTGTTTTTT. Translation gives CASSPFRDGTGELFF.

The chain recombines TRBV5-1 with TRBJ2-2; 7 nucleotides match TRBD1. Germline CDR1 and CDR2: SGHRS and YFSETQ. The length of the CDR3 is 15 residues. The J segment lost 2 bases and the V segment lost 6 bases, leaving 7 bases of the junction unmatched. CDR3 sequence: CASIPGTANTGELFF. The CDR3 DNA is TGCGCCAGCATACCCGGGACAGCTAACACCGGGGAGCTGTTTTTT.

In this sample, this clone turned up a few times. The chain combines TRBV5-1 with TRBJ1-1; TRBD1 aligns across 7 bases. Germline V gene sequence: CDR1 SGHRS, CDR2 YFSETQ. There are 13 residues in the CDR3. With 8 bases clipped from V and 0 bases from J, the junction kept 4 bases outside the gene matches. DNA for the CDR3: TGCGCCAGTACGGGACAGATGAACACTGAAGCTTTCTTT. As protein: CASTGQMNTEAFF.

The V and J genes are TRBV30 and TRBJ1-4, with D possibly being TRBD1 (5 bases). The germline V gene has CDR1 GTSNPN and CDR2 SVGIG (reference sequence). This CDR3 region has 14 residues. V lost 3 bases and J lost 3, with 11 bases in between. The CDR3 here is CAWSVGGSNEKLFF. The CDR3, as DNA: TGTGCCTGGAGCGTCGGGGGTTCTAATGAAAAACTGTTTTTT.

V usage is TRBV21-1 and J usage is TRBJ2-7; TRBD2 is taken as the D call from the table, unchecked against the DNA. TRBV21-1 is a recognized pseudogene. There are 16 residues in the CDR3. The chain's CDR3 is CASSKTLTSGSYEQYV. The CDR3 nucleotides are TGTGCCAGCAGCAAAACCCTCACTAGCGGTTCCTACGAGCAGTACGTC.

The J gene is TRBJ1-5, the V gene TRBV28, with 9 bases identical to TRBD1. The CDR3 is 17 amino acids. The V gene end was trimmed by 7 bases and the J gene end by 6 bases; junction bases not matched to a gene: 16. Germline-derived CDR1 and CDR2 are MDHEN and SYDVKM. The CDR3 region is CASNPGTGYVVGQPQHF. The CDR3 DNA sequence: TGTGCCAGCAATCCCGGGACAGGGTACGTAGTCGGTCAGCCCCAGCATTTT.

This chain links TRBV18 with TRBJ2-3; possibly TRBD1 for D (6 bases). Germline lookup yields CDR1 KGHSH and CDR2 LQKENI. This CDR3 is built from 15 residues. Trimming took off 5 bases at V and 1 base at J, with 13 bases between the two ends. The CDR3 nucleotides read TGTGCCAGCTCAACGGAACAGGGTGGCACAGATACGCAGTATTTT. Protein: CASSTEQGGTDTQYF.

The V and J genes are TRBV15 and TRBJ2-5, with 10 bases identical to TRBD2. The V gene's germline CDR1 is LNHNV and CDR2 YYDKDF (reference sequence). This CDR3 has 16 amino acids. V shed 3 bases, J shed 1 base, and the junction held 5 bases outside the gene matches. This CDR3 is CATSSLKRGGQETQYF. For the CDR3, the DNA is TGTGCCACCAGCAGTCTCAAGCGGGGGGGCCAAGAGACCCAGTACTTC.

The V and J genes are TRBV28 and TRBJ1-4; D gene ambiguous. This CDR3 is 15 amino acids long. Per germline, CDR1 MDHEN and CDR2 SYDVKM. Trimming took off 6 bases at V and 8 bases at J, with 19 bases between the two ends. The DNA of the CDR3 is TGTGCCAGCAGGAGCAGCGGGGTTCAAGGGGAAAAACTGTTTTTT. It specifies CASRSSGVQGEKLFF.

The V gene is TRBV11-2, the J gene TRBJ2-3; a possible D gene is TRBD1 (6 bases). CDR3 length: 15 amino acids. Germline CDR1 is SGHAT and CDR2 is FQNNGV. V lost 5 bases and J lost 4, with 16 bases in between. CDR3 loop: CASSILIGQSDTQYF. The CDR3 region has the DNA TGTGCCAGCAGCATCCTAATCGGACAGTCAGATACGCAGTATTTT.

This clone was picked up one time. V gene TRBV6-1 combines with J gene TRBJ1-3; a weak D match, TRBD1 (5 bases). Per germline, CDR1 MNHNS and CDR2 SASEGT. The CDR3 runs 17 residues. The V end lost 2 bases, the J end lost 3 bases, and 17 bases lay between the germline ends. The CDR3 sequence is CASSEIAGFLGGNTIYF. The DNA for the CDR3 is TGTGCCAGCAGTGAAATCGCAGGGTTTCTGGGTGGAAACACCATATATTTT.

The rearrangement links TRBV19 to TRBJ1-5; D is undetermined. Germline lookup yields CDR1 LNHDA and CDR2 SQIVND (reference sequence). V was shortened by 0 bases and J by 4 bases, with 7 bases between the two germline ends. This CDR3 comprises 14 residues. In nucleotides, the CDR3 is TGTGCCAGTAGTATAGATGGGAGAAATCAGCCCCAGCATTTT. Translating it yields CASSIDGRNQPQHF.

This chain joins TRBV27 and TRBJ1-6; TRBD1 matches 8 bases. CDR1 is MNHEY and CDR2 is SMNVEV in the germline V gene (reference sequence). J gave up 6 bases and V 3 bases, and 4 bases lay outside the gene matches. There are 15 residues in the CDR3. The CDR3 DNA sequence: TGTGCCAGCAGTTTCACACAGGGGGGTAATTCACCCCTCCACTTT. It yields the protein CASSFTQGGNSPLHF.

The chain joins TRBV5-1 to TRBJ1-5; D gene unclear. CDR1 is SGHRS, CDR2 YFSETQ, per germline. V lost 4 bases and J 7 bases, leaving 15 bases between the germline ends. This CDR3 is 14 amino acids long. The CDR3 DNA reads TGCGCCAGCAGCCTGCCCCCGGGAAACCAGCCCCAGCATTTT. Amino acid sequence: CASSLPPGNQPQHF. The whole variable domain, filled in from reference TRBV5-1 and TRBJ1-5, reads KAGVTQTPRYLIKTRGQQVTLSCSPISGHRSVSWYQQTPGQGLQFLFEYFSETQRNKGNFPGRFSGRQFSNSRSEMNVSTLELGDSALYLCASSLPPGNQPQHFGDGTRLSIL.

The rearrangement links TRBV5-4 to TRBJ2-1; D may be TRBD2 (6 bases). This CDR3 has 14 residues. The V end lost 0 bases, the J end lost 4 bases, and 8 bases lay between the germline ends. Germline CDR1 reads SGHNT; CDR2 reads YYREEE (reference sequence). CDR3 loop: CASSLVGGYNEQFF. In nucleotides, the CDR3 is TGTGCCAGCAGCTTGGTTGGGGGGTACAATGAGCAGTTCTTC. The full variable domain, its missing parts supplied by reference TRBV5-4 and TRBJ2-1, is ETGVTQSPTHLIKTRGQQVTLRCSSQSGHNTVSWYQQALGQGPQFIFQYYREEENGRGNFPPRFSGLQFPNYSSELNVNALELDDSALYLCASSLVGGYNEQFFGPGTRLTVL.

In its sample, this clone was seen a few times. The chain carries TRBV28 and TRBJ2-7, with D tentatively TRBD1 (6 bases). The CDR3 runs to 13 residues. Germline CDR1 and CDR2: MDHEN and SYDVKM. Trimming took 2 bases from V and 7 from J, leaving 12 bases between them. The CDR3 nucleotides are TGTGCCAGCAGTTTACAGGGGCTGGGTGAGCAGTACGTC. Translating gives CASSLQGLGEQYV.

This clone appeared a few times. The chain recombines TRBV6-1 with TRBJ1-2; TRBD1 agrees at 11 bases. The CDR3 spans 17 residues. V was clipped by 3 bases and J by 8 bases; unmatched bases: 14. In germline, CDR1 is MNHNS, CDR2 SASEGT. The CDR3 protein is CASSDFFSGTGGRGYTF. The DNA for the CDR3 is TGTGCCAGCAGTGATTTTTTTTCCGGGACAGGGGGGAGAGGCTACACCTTC.

The rearrangement joins TRBV7-9 to TRBJ1-6; 11 nucleotides line up with TRBD1. Unmatched junction bases numbered 10, after V lost 2 bases and J lost 10 bases. This CDR3 spans 17 amino acids. The germline gives CDR1 SEHNR, CDR2 FQNEAQ (reference sequence). DNA for the CDR3: TGTGCCAGCAGCTTAACCGCAACCGGGACAGGGGGATCACCCCTCCACTTT. Protein product: CASSLTATGTGGSPLHF.

The J gene is TRBJ1-5, the V gene TRBV19, with 8 bases matching TRBD1. The germline gives CDR1 LNHDA, CDR2 SQIVND (reference sequence). The CDR3 covers 13 residues. V was clipped by 9 bases and J by 8 bases; unmatched bases: 9. CDR3 sequence (DNA): TGTGCCAGCGTGGGACAGGTGTTTGAGCCCCAGCATTTT. Translating it yields CASVGQVFEPQHF.

The chain has TRBV19 and TRBJ1-5; TRBD1 is a possible D gene (6 bases). This CDR3 is built from 17 residues. The V gene lost 7 bases and the J gene lost 3 bases, with 22 bases spanning the gap. CDR1 and CDR2 from the germline V gene are LNHDA and SQIVND (reference sequence). Here the CDR3 DNA reads TGTGCCAGTACCGCTCAGGGGCACTCTCTATACAATCAGCCCCAGCATTTT. Residues: CASTAQGHSLYNQPQHF.

The chain combines TRBV24-1 with TRBJ2-2, with 9 bases fitting TRBD1. CDR1 and CDR2 (germline): KGHDR, SFDVKD. The CDR3 totals 14 residues. V shed 7 bases, J shed 4 bases, and the junction held 3 bases outside the gene matches. CDR3 sequence: CATSGTGITGELFF. CDR3 DNA: TGTGCCACCAGCGGGACAGGGATCACCGGGGAGCTGTTTTTT.

V gene TRBV19 combines with J gene TRBJ1-2; 8 bases fit TRBD1. CDR1 is LNHDA, CDR2 SQIVND, per germline (reference sequence). The CDR3 consists of 15 residues. Unmatched junction bases numbered 7, after V lost 3 bases and J lost 4 bases. The DNA of the CDR3 is TGTGCCAGTAGTATGGGGCAGGGGGCTCGCTATGGCTACACCTTC. Translating it yields CASSMGQGARYGYTF.

J is TRBJ2-6 and V is TRBV5-1, with D possibly TRBD2 on 6 matching bases. CDR1 is SGHRS, CDR2 YFSETQ, per germline. The V gene lost 5 bases and the J gene lost 4 bases, with 13 bases spanning the gap. The CDR3 is made up of 15 amino acids. The CDR3 loop is CASSPEGSGANVLTF. The CDR3, as DNA: TGCGCCAGCAGTCCGGAGGGGTCCGGGGCCAACGTCCTGACTTTC.

The chain carries TRBV2 and TRBJ1-4, with TRBD1 as a possible D gene (5 bases). Between the trimmed V and J ends, which lost 7 bases and 6 bases, there was a span of 9 bases. This CDR3 contains 12 residues. CDR1 is SNHLY and CDR2 is FYNNEI in the germline V gene. CDR3: CASNLQDEKLFF. In nucleotides, the CDR3 is TGTGCCAGCAACCTACAGGATGAAAAACTGTTTTTT.

The rearrangement joins TRBV6-1 to TRBJ2-7, with TRBD1 identical over 9 bases. There are 14 residues in the CDR3. Germline values: CDR1 MNHNS, CDR2 SASEGT. The V segment lost 3 bases and the J segment 2 bases; nucleotides outside the gene matches: 2. In DNA form, the CDR3 reads TGTGCCAGCAGTGAGAGACAGGGGGCCTACGAGCAGTACGTC. This translates into CASSERQGAYEQYV.

This chain uses TRBV7-2 with TRBJ2-3; no reliable D call. Deletions cut 1 base from V and 6 bases from J, with 14 bases between. The CDR3 loop spans 15 amino acids. Germline V gene data show CDR1 as SGHTA and CDR2 as FQGNSA. CDR3 bases: TGTGCCAGCAGCTTAGTGGGTCGACTCCGGGATACGCAGTATTTT. Translated, it gives CASSLVGRLRDTQYF.